One sample yielded the 5 T cell receptor beta chains listed below, sequenced in a study of T cells in Graves' hyperthyroidism and ophthalmopathy. Researchers took RNA transcripts and amplified the TCR beta CDR3 regions from them. The HTBI set primed first-round TCR CDR3 RT-PCR. TCRdb called the multiplex PCR reads again in MiXCR, with one record for every CDR3 protein. The profile shows some 760,000 distinct CDR3 sequences, less than 15% of them singletons. The sequenced material came from blood. The receptors come from a woman between 18 and 29 years old with Graves' hyperthyroidism.

This clonotype has more than one count but fewer than ten. J is TRBJ1-1 and V is TRBV27, with D unresolved. This CDR3 contains 14 residues. With 5 bases removed from V and 1 base from J, the gap between germline ends came to 11 bases. Germline CDR1 reads MNHEY; CDR2 reads SMNVEV (reference sequence). CDR3 in amino acids: CASSKTVGNTEAFF. The CDR3 coding sequence is TGTGCCAGCAGTAAAACAGTGGGGAACACTGAAGCTTTCTTT.

The table lists this clonotype with many counts. The CDR3 nucleotides read TGTGCCAGCAGCTTGGGACAGGGGTTGGATGAGCAGTTCTTC. Amino acids: CASSLGQGLDEQFF. The J gene is TRBJ2-1, the V gene TRBV7-9; TRBD1 matches 10 bases. The CDR3 has 14 residues. CDR1 and CDR2 from the germline V gene are SEHNR and FQNEAQ (reference sequence). V lost 3 bases to trimming and J lost 8 bases; unmatched junction nucleotides: 4. Complete variable domain (other parts from reference TRBV7-9 and TRBJ2-1): DTGVSQNPRHKITKRGQNVTFRCDPISEHNRLYWYRQTLGQGPEFLTYFQNEAQLEKSRLLSDRFSAERPKGSFSTLEIQRTEQGDSAMYLCASSLGQGLDEQFFGPGTRLTVL.

This clonotype has just a few counts. The V and J genes are TRBV7-8 and TRBJ1-5; D perhaps matches TRBD1 (5 bases). Germline CDR1 SGHVS, CDR2 FQNEAQ. V was trimmed by 2 bases and J by 6 bases, leaving 11 bases between them. The length of the CDR3 is 14 residues. The CDR3 is CASSLQAGRQPQHF. The CDR3 DNA is TGTGCCAGCAGCTTACAGGCAGGGCGTCAGCCCCAGCATTTT.

This clonotype was observed many times. The chain is built from TRBV28 and TRBJ2-7, with TRBD1 as a possible D gene (5 bases). V dropped 7 bases and J dropped 2 bases, with 12 bases sitting between them. The CDR3 consists of 13 residues. Germline V gives CDR1 MDHEN, CDR2 SYDVKM. The chain's CDR3 is CASTLRQPYEQYF. The DNA of the CDR3 is TGTGCCAGCACCTTGAGACAGCCCTACGAGCAGTACTTC. Using reference TRBV28 and TRBJ2-7 for the parts outside the CDR3, the full variable domain is DVKVTQSSRYLVKRTGEKVFLECVQDMDHENMFWYRQDPGLGLRLIYFSYDVKMKEKGDIPEGYSVSREKKERFSLILESASTNQTSMYLCASTLRQPYEQYFGPGTRLTVT.

Ten or more counts support this clonotype. The chain recombines TRBV10-3 with TRBJ2-7, with 8 bases matching TRBD2. CDR1 and CDR2 from the germline V gene are ENHRY and SYGVKD. J was trimmed by 5 bases and V by 7 bases; bases with no gene match: 13. This CDR3 region has 15 residues. CDR3 loop: CAIKAPSGRGNEQYF. CDR3 nucleotides: TGTGCCATCAAAGCCCCGAGCGGGAGAGGCAACGAGCAGTACTTC.